The 21 T cell receptor beta chains presented below share a single source sample, sequenced in a study of OX40 agonist ivuxolimab in advanced cancers. Measured with immunoSEQ multiplex PCR; TCRdb has only the in-frame clones, and not every one. The table has roughly 38,000 clones, 74% seen once; the top ten hold approximately 17%. This specimen was CD4+ or CD8+ T cells sorted from blood, taken in a trial of the OX40 agonist ivuxolimab. These receptors originate from an adult with an advanced solid tumor such as melanoma, head and neck, liver or kidney cancer.

This clone has more than one count but fewer than ten. The chain combines TRBV10-3 with TRBJ1-1; no clear D. Germline CDR1 ENHRY, CDR2 SYGVKD. The ends were cut back, 10 bases at V and 5 bases at J, with 11 bases in the middle. This CDR3 has 11 residues. The CDR3 DNA sequence: TGTGCCAGCACCAGACTTACTGAAGCTTTCTTT. Its translation is CASTRLTEAFF.

The rearrangement joins TRBV11-2 to TRBJ1-2, with TRBD1 matching over 7 bases. This CDR3 has 14 residues. Germline V gives CDR1 SGHAT, CDR2 FQNNGV. V was clipped by 6 bases and J by 5 bases; unmatched bases: 9. This chain's CDR3 is CASSNRGSGYGYTF. The CDR3, as DNA: TGTGCCAGCAGTAACAGGGGTTCAGGGTATGGCTACACCTTC. Combining the CDR3 with reference TRBV11-2 and TRBJ1-2 gives the whole variable domain EAGVAQSPRYKIIEKRQSVAFWCNPISGHATLYWYQQILGQGPKLLIQFQNNGVVDDSQLPKDRFSAERLKGVDSTLKIQPAKLEDSAVYLCASSNRGSGYGYTFGSGTRLTVV.

This chain links TRBV2 with TRBJ2-1; TRBD2 matches 7 bases. Germline V gives CDR1 SNHLY, CDR2 FYNNEI. V dropped 4 bases and J dropped 5; count of bases not matched to a gene: 2. The CDR3 is 13 residues long. Here the CDR3 reads CASSVLADNEQFF. The CDR3 nucleotides read TGTGCCAGCAGTGTGCTAGCGGACAATGAGCAGTTCTTC. The complete variable domain, with remaining parts taken from reference TRBV2 and TRBJ2-1, reads EPEVTQTPSHQVTQMGQEVILRCVPISNHLYFYWYRQILGQKVEFLVSFYNNEISEKSEIFDDQFSVERPDGSNFTLKIRSTKLEDSAMYFCASSVLADNEQFFGPGTRLTVL.

The gene calls are TRBV4-1 and TRBJ2-7, with TRBD1 identical over 8 bases. J gave up 2 bases and V 4 bases, and 1 base lay outside the gene matches. Looked up from germline, CDR1 is MGHRA and CDR2 is YSYEKL. The CDR3 extends over 13 amino acids. The CDR3 region has the DNA TGCGCCAGCAGCCCAGGGGGCGCCTACGAGCAGTACTTC. Protein: CASSPGGAYEQYF.

This chain uses TRBV6-6 with TRBJ2-7; perhaps TRBD2 as D (7 bases). The germline V and J ends were trimmed by 2 bases and 2 bases, with 13 bases remaining between them. The CDR3 consists of 15 residues. Per germline, CDR1 MNHNY and CDR2 SVGAGI (reference sequence). The CDR3 DNA reads TGTGCCAGCAGTTACGACGGGGGGCGCACCTACGAGCAGTACTTC. Translating it yields CASSYDGGRTYEQYF.

This sequence joins TRBV19 and TRBJ1-2; D not certain. This CDR3 comprises 14 residues. Between the trimmed V and J ends, which lost 3 bases and 0 bases, there was a span of 8 bases. Germline V CDR1 and CDR2: LNHDA, SQIVND (reference sequence). This CDR3 reads CASSIEVSNYGYTF. CDR3 in DNA: TGTGCCAGTAGTATTGAAGTGTCTAACTATGGCTACACCTTC.

A few counts support this clone. The V call is TRBV5-6, the J call TRBJ1-5; D ambiguous. Deletions cut 2 bases from V and 6 bases from J, with 9 bases between. CDR1 and CDR2 from the germline V gene are SGHDT and YYEEEE. The CDR3 spans 13 residues. The chain's CDR3 is CASSLSVGQPQHF. The DNA for the CDR3 is TGTGCCAGCAGCTTAAGTGTCGGTCAGCCCCAGCATTTT.

The chain is built from TRBV2 and TRBJ1-2, with D possibly TRBD1 on 6 matching bases. Trimming removed 6 bases at V and 7 bases at J, with 15 bases between. The V gene's germline CDR1 is SNHLY and CDR2 FYNNEI. The CDR3 runs to 13 residues. CDR3 protein: CASRSGGAGGYTF. In DNA, the CDR3 is TGTGCCAGCAGATCGGGGGGCGCCGGTGGCTACACCTTC.

J is TRBJ2-5 and V is TRBV19; D not certain. Germline lookup yields CDR1 LNHDA and CDR2 SQIVND (reference sequence). Deletions cut 3 bases from V and 2 bases from J, with 7 bases between. This CDR3 has 13 residues. The CDR3 DNA reads as TGTGCCAGTAGTATGGCTGTACAAGAGACCCAGTACTTC. It yields the protein CASSMAVQETQYF. The complete variable domain, with remaining parts taken from reference TRBV19 and TRBJ2-5, reads DGGITQSPKYLFRKEGQNVTLSCEQNLNHDAMYWYRQDPGQGLRLIYYSQIVNDFQKGDIAEGYSVSREKKESFPLTVTSAQKNPTAFYLCASSMAVQETQYFGPGTRLLVL.

This clone was detected only a few times. The chain employs TRBV11-2 and TRBJ2-3; the match to TRBD2 covers 9 bases. The germline V gene has CDR1 SGHAT and CDR2 FQNNGV. There are 15 residues in the CDR3. V shed 2 bases, J shed 6 bases, and the junction held 6 bases outside the gene matches. DNA of the CDR3: TGTGCCAGCAGCTTAATGGCGGGGGGGTTGGATACGCAGTATTTT. Protein product: CASSLMAGGLDTQYF.

CDR3 sequence (DNA): TGTGCCAGCACCCGAACACAGGGAGAGGCTTTCTTT. Residues: CASTRTQGEAFF. J is TRBJ1-1 and V is TRBV5-6; perhaps TRBD1 as D (6 bases). The germline V gene encodes CDR1 SGHDT and CDR2 YYEEEE. CDR3 length equals 12 residues. V was cut by 6 bases and J by 11 bases, with 17 bases left in between.

The chain carries TRBV6-6 and TRBJ2-7, with a possible D match to TRBD1 (6 bases). This CDR3 comprises 13 residues. Germline V gene sequence: CDR1 MNHNY, CDR2 SVGAGI (reference sequence). V was shortened by 7 bases and J by 0 bases, with 10 bases between the two germline ends. The CDR3, as DNA: TGTGCCAGCAAACAGGGCAGCTCCTACGAGCAGTACTTC. It is translated as CASKQGSSYEQYF.

The chain links TRBV10-1 to TRBJ1-1, with a possible D match to TRBD1 (5 bases). Trimming removed 8 bases at V and 1 base at J, with 11 bases between. In germline, CDR1 is WNHNN, CDR2 SYGVQD (reference sequence). This CDR3 comprises 13 residues. Written as DNA, the CDR3 is TGCGCCAGCTCCAGACAGAGGAACACTGAAGCTTTCTTT. Protein product: CASSRQRNTEAFF.

A word on this clone: At one end the junction does not follow the germline gene, possibly because of a read error. In the same sample, other DNA sequences code for this CDR3. The V gene is TRBV28, the J gene TRBJ1-1, with a possible D match to TRBD1 (6 bases). Germline values: CDR1 MDHEN, CDR2 SYDVKM. This CDR3 comprises 16 residues. The CDR3 DNA is TGTGCCAGCAGTCCGATAGTGAAAGGGGGTAACACTGAGGCTTTCTTT. Its protein product is CASSPIVKGGNTEAFF.

The chain recombines TRBV20-1 with TRBJ2-2; the D gene is possibly TRBD2 (6 bases). The germline V gene encodes CDR1 DFQATT and CDR2 SNEGSKA (reference sequence). Trimming removed 3 bases from V and 7 bases from J, with 6 bases in between. The CDR3 is 11 amino acids. The DNA for the CDR3 is TGCAGTGCTAGGGGAGGCGGGGAGCTGTTTTTT. This translates into CSARGGGELFF.

Here the CDR3 DNA reads TGTGCCAGCAGCTTCTTCCAGGGCAATTCACCCCTCCACTTT. Its translation is CASSFFQGNSPLHF. This chain links TRBV7-2 with TRBJ1-6; tentatively, D is TRBD1 (5 bases). The CDR3 covers 14 residues. The germline V and J ends were trimmed by 3 bases and 7 bases, with 10 bases remaining between them. Germline V lookup: CDR1 SGHTA, CDR2 FQGNSA.

This clone appeared a few times. The chain uses TRBV29-1 and TRBJ1-2, with TRBD1 matching over 8 bases. Looked up from germline, CDR1 is SQVTM and CDR2 is ANQGSEA. CDR3 length equals 13 residues. With 3 bases clipped from V and 6 bases from J, the junction kept 6 bases outside the gene matches. The CDR3 nucleotides read TGCAGCGTTGATACAGGGGGATCTGATGGCTACACCTTC. It is translated as CSVDTGGSDGYTF.

This clone occurred a few times. The chain couples TRBV19 to TRBJ2-4; no clear D. Trimming stripped 3 bases from V and 1 base from J, with 10 bases between. CDR3 length equals 15 residues. Germline V gives CDR1 LNHDA, CDR2 SQIVND (reference sequence). This CDR3 reads CASSMSLTAKNIQYF. For the CDR3, the DNA is TGTGCCAGTAGTATGTCGTTGACGGCCAAAAACATTCAGTACTTC.

DNA of the CDR3: TGCAGCGTTGCAGGGGGCGGGTATGGCTACACCTTC. Protein: CSVAGGGYGYTF. The chain carries TRBV29-1 and TRBJ1-2, with 8 nucleotides matching TRBD1. This CDR3 is built from 12 residues. Losses at the gene ends were 4 bases for V and 5 bases for J; bases not matched to a gene: 3. Germline V CDR1 and CDR2: SQVTM, ANQGSEA.

The chain has TRBV6-5 and TRBJ1-1, with D possibly being TRBD1 (5 bases). Germline values: CDR1 MNHEY, CDR2 SVGAGI. The germline V and J ends were trimmed by 2 bases and 5 bases, with 15 bases remaining between them. The CDR3 covers 15 residues. The CDR3 DNA reads as TGTGCCAGCAGTTACACCCCGAGGGGTGTTACTGAAGCTTTCTTT. This codes for CASSYTPRGVTEAFF.

This clone was seen only once. The chain joins TRBV29-1 to TRBJ2-1, with TRBD1 matching over 7 bases. The germline gives CDR1 SQVTM, CDR2 ANQGSEA. This CDR3 region has 13 residues. Trimming removed 6 bases from V and 6 bases from J; junction bases left unmatched: 8. This CDR3 reads CSVDRTGGNEQFF. In nucleotides, the CDR3 is TGCAGCGTCGACCGGACAGGTGGCAATGAGCAGTTCTTC.